A selection of T cell receptor beta chains follows, all from one sample in a study of CD8 T cells in Susac syndrome. One entry per CDR3 protein, called by TCRdb with MiXCR from the immunoSEQ multiplex PCR reads. This sample has 250,000 to 300,000 distinct CDR3 sequences; roughly 85% occur once, and the top ten carry 0.21%. Sequencing was performed on CD8+ T cells from PBMCs. The receptor source for this set is a human donor with multiple sclerosis. CDR3s include the opening cysteine and the closing phenylalanine or tryptophan. The D gene is left open where the match is weak. Expanded clones are given a class, and other clones once, few, many or no size at all.

clone_size	v_call	j_call	d_call	cdr3_aa	cdr3_nt
-	TRBV27	TRBJ1-1	TRBD1	CASSRDRLGVNTEAFF	TGTGCCAGCAGCAGGGACAGACTGGGGGTGAACACTGAAGCTTTCTTT
-	TRBV27	TRBJ2-1	-	CASSLPGQPRQFF	TGTGCCAGCAGTTTACCTGGACAGCCCCGGCAGTTCTTC
-	TRBV6-2/TRBV6-3	TRBJ1-5	-	CASSYVDSYQPQHF	TGTGCCAGCAGTTACGTGGACAGTTATCAGCCCCAGCATTTT
-	TRBV11-2	TRBJ2-2	-	CASSFTGELFF	TGTGCCAGCAGCTTCACCGGGGAGCTGTTTTTT
-	TRBV29-1	TRBJ1-2	-	CSVDGGGNYGYTF	TGCAGCGTTGATGGTGGGGGCAACTATGGCTACACCTTC
-	TRBV28	TRBJ2-1	-	CASSLEGNNEQFF	TGTGCCAGCAGTTTAGAAGGAAACAATGAGCAGTTCTTC
few	TRBV27	TRBJ1-1	-	CASSQGTTEAFF	TGTGCCAGCAGTCAGGGGACCACTGAAGCTTTCTTT
many	TRBV5-1	TRBJ1-1	-	CASSLGAEAFF	TGTGCCAGCAGCTTGGGGGCTGAAGCTTTCTTT
-	TRBV20-1	TRBJ2-7	TRBD2	CSARELGGSSYEQYF	TGCAGTGCTAGAGAACTGGGGGGGAGCTCCTACGAGCAGTACTTC
-	TRBV7-8	TRBJ2-5	-	CASSLARGYTRGETQYF	TGTGCCAGCAGCTTAGCGCGGGGCTACACTCGGGGGGAGACCCAGTACTTC
-	TRBV3-1	TRBJ1-2	-	CASSQDSFNYGYTF	TGTGCCAGCAGCCAAGATTCTTTTAACTATGGCTACACCTTC
once	TRBV28	TRBJ2-3	-	CASSLVPDGTDTQYF	TGTGCCAGCAGTTTAGTTCCCGACGGGACAGATACGCAGTATTTT
-	TRBV20-1	TRBJ2-3	-	CSADGYRGTDTQYF	TGCAGTGCTGATGGGTATAGGGGCACAGATACGCAGTATTTT
-	TRBV12-3/TRBV12-4	TRBJ1-5	-	CASSFGGAYQPQHF	TGTGCCAGCAGTTTTGGGGGGGCCTATCAGCCCCAGCATTTT
few	TRBV4-1	TRBJ1-2	TRBD1	CASRTGPANYGYTF	TGCGCCAGCCGGACAGGACCCGCTAACTATGGCTACACCTTC
-	TRBV11-3	TRBJ2-2	TRBD2	CASSPRGSGRHGELFF	TGTGCCAGCAGCCCGCGGGGTAGCGGGAGGCACGGGGAGCTGTTTTTT
once	TRBV15	TRBJ2-7	TRBD2	CATSRGAGGRDEQYF	TGTGCCACCAGCAGGGGAGCGGGAGGGCGGGACGAGCAGTACTTC
-	TRBV20-1	TRBJ2-1	TRBD2	CSAAPGLGYYNEQFF	TGCAGTGCCGCCCCGGGACTAGGGTATTATAATGAGCAGTTCTTC
-	TRBV27	TRBJ2-3	-	CASSFSLTSPGAQYF	TGTGCCAGCAGTTTTTCTCTAACCTCGCCCGGTGCGCAGTATTTT
-	TRBV7-6	TRBJ2-1	TRBD2	CASSFREGPYNEQFF	TGTGCCAGCAGCTTCCGGGAGGGCCCCTACAATGAGCAGTTCTTC
once	TRBV4-1	TRBJ2-2	-	CASRRLGFGTGELFF	TGCGCCAGCAGACGGTTGGGGTTCGGGACCGGGGAGCTGTTTTTT
-	TRBV10-3	TRBJ2-6	TRBD1	CAISKGQEFSGANVLTF	TGTGCCATCAGTAAGGGACAGGAGTTCTCTGGGGCCAACGTCCTGACTTTC
-	TRBV14	TRBJ2-7	TRBD1	CASSPSRQGPSYEQYF	TGTGCCAGCAGCCCCTCCCGACAGGGACCCTCCTACGAGCAGTACTTC
-	TRBV13	TRBJ1-1	-	CASSLVLGPLVTKAFF	TGTGCCAGCAGCTTAGTCCTCGGACCCCTAGTGACTAAAGCTTTCTTT
-	TRBV19	TRBJ2-7	-	CASSPFGLNDEQYF	TGTGCCAGTAGTCCCTTCGGACTTAACGACGAGCAGTACTTC
-	TRBV30	TRBJ1-5	-	CAWTFSPLQPQHF	TGTGCCTGGACATTTTCCCCTCTTCAGCCCCAGCATTTT
-	TRBV12-3/TRBV12-4	TRBJ2-2	-	CASSIFVEGELFF	TGTGCCAGCAGTATATTCGTGGAGGGGGAGCTGTTTTTT
-	TRBV27	TRBJ2-7	-	CASSFGPGQGEQYF	TGTGCCAGCAGTTTCGGGCCGGGTCAGGGCGAGCAGTACTTC